This entry concerns a single T cell receptor (beta chain). The data stem from a study of blood T cell repertoires in COVID-19. There are 16 residues in the CDR3. In germline, CDR1 is PRHDT, CDR2 FYEKMQ (reference sequence). V was clipped by 2 bases and J by 8 bases, with 16 bases between them. TCRdb's copy holds only in-frame clones and misses some; the assay was immunoSEQ multiplex PCR. The data contain a few hundred thousand clones, about 86% of them seen just once; the ten biggest clones take up 3.5% to 4%. The chain combines TRBV13 with TRBJ1-6, with unresolved D. Material for sequencing was PBMCs or T cells enriched from blood (not recorded which). The receptor was derived from a woman aged 40 to 50 with acute COVID-19. For the CDR3, the DNA is TGTGCCAGCAGCTTAAACCCGCCCCAGGTGGATTCACCCCTCCACTTT. Its protein is CASSLNPPQVDSPLHF. Full variable domain (missing parts from reference TRBV13 and TRBJ1-6): AAGVIQSPRHLIKEKRETATLKCYPIPRHDTVYWYQQGPGQDPQFLISFYEKMQSDKGSIPDRFSAQQFSDYHSELNMSSLELGDSALYFCASSLNPPQVDSPLHFGNGTRLTVT.